The 22 T cell receptor beta chains below come from one sample, sequenced in a study of patients and donors after allogeneic stem cell transplantation. TCRdb re-derived calls from the RT-PCR reads in MiXCR, one entry per CDR3 protein. The sample contains 200,000 to 250,000 distinct CDR3 sequences, roughly 13% of which appear only once. Input material: blood, either unsorted or a sorted T cell fraction (not recorded which). Receptors were obtained from a human donor who was either an allogeneic HSCT recipient or a stem cell or donor lymphocyte infusion donor (not recorded which). It is not recorded whose cells these are; they may come from a transplant donor.

In its sample, this clonotype was seen many times. V gene TRBV2 combines with J gene TRBJ2-3; D may be TRBD2 (6 bases). V shed 6 bases and J shed 2 bases, with 18 bases lying between them. The CDR3 is 16 amino acids. Germline loops: CDR1 SNHLY, CDR2 FYNNEI. CDR3 nucleotides: TGTGCCAGCAGACTTTGGCGGGGTTCCCCCACAGATACGCAGTATTTT. Protein sequence: CASRLWRGSPTDTQYF.

The genes are TRBV12-3 or TRBV12-4 and TRBJ1-1, with D maybe TRBD1 (6 bases). The CDR3 has 19 residues. With 2 bases removed from V and 1 base from J, the gap between germline ends came to 23 bases. The CDR3 nucleotides are TGTGCCAGCAGTTTATTTTGGTTGGCAGGGGAAGGCGAGAACACTGAAGCTTTCTTT. This gives the protein CASSLFWLAGEGENTEAFF.

J is TRBJ1-1 and V is TRBV6-5; tentative D call: TRBD1 (6 bases). V lost 2 bases and J lost 5, with 12 bases in between. Germline V gives CDR1 MNHEY, CDR2 SVGAGI. The CDR3 sequence is 14 residues long. DNA for the CDR3: TGTGCCAGCAGTTACGTGGGGGGCTTTACTGAAGCTTTCTTT. Translated, it gives CASSYVGGFTEAFF.

This clonotype was recorded at least ten times. The chain links TRBV5-1 to TRBJ2-1; 8 nucleotides line up with TRBD2. The ends lost 3 bases at V and 6 bases at J; junction bases unmatched: 5. The CDR3 contains 14 residues. CDR1 and CDR2 from the germline V gene are SGHRS and YFSETQ. In nucleotides, the CDR3 is TGCGCCAGCAGCTACGGGGGGGCGGGCAATGAGCAGTTCTTC. Its protein is CASSYGGAGNEQFF.

The chain couples TRBV6-1 to TRBJ1-6; maybe TRBD1 (5 bases). The CDR3 totals 16 residues. The germline V gene encodes CDR1 MNHNS and CDR2 SASEGT. The ends were cut back, 5 bases at V and 5 bases at J, with 16 bases in the middle. In nucleotides, the CDR3 is TGTGCCAGCAGTAGGGCGTCGGGGGGGAATAATTCACCCCTCCACTTT. It codes for CASSRASGGNNSPLHF.

This chain connects TRBV18 to TRBJ2-5; D uncertain. The ends were cut back, 1 base at V and 0 bases at J, with 3 bases in the middle. Germline CDR1 KGHSH, CDR2 LQKENI. The CDR3 covers 13 residues. CDR3 sequence: CASSPLYQETQYF. The CDR3 DNA is TGTGCCAGCTCACCACTCTACCAAGAGACCCAGTACTTC.

The chain is built from TRBV20-1 and TRBJ1-2; the D gene is possibly TRBD1 (6 bases). Germline V gene sequence: CDR1 DFQATT, CDR2 SNEGSKA (reference sequence). CDR3 length: 15 amino acids. The CDR3 spells CSSRATGLPNYGYTF. The CDR3 nucleotides are TGCAGCTCTCGAGCTACAGGGCTACCTAACTATGGCTACACCTTC.

The chain carries TRBV7-9 and TRBJ2-1, with D possibly being TRBD1 (5 bases). The CDR3 is 11 residues long. Germline-derived CDR1 and CDR2 are SEHNR and FQNEAQ (reference sequence). The CDR3 reads CADTLYNEQFF. The CDR3 coding sequence is TGTGCGGACACATTGTACAATGAGCAGTTCTTC.

This clonotype has more than one count but fewer than ten. This chain connects TRBV4-3 to TRBJ1-6; D gene unclear. Germline V gene lookup returns CDR1 LGHNA and CDR2 YSLEER. Trimming cost V 0 bases and J 6 bases, with 9 bases left between them. The CDR3 is made up of 15 amino acids. Here the CDR3 DNA reads TGCGCCAGCAGCCAAGAAGCAGGCGGTAATTCACCCCTCCACTTT. Protein sequence: CASSQEAGGNSPLHF.

The table lists this clonotype with a few counts. This chain uses TRBV2 with TRBJ2-7; D is unclear. In germline, CDR1 is SNHLY, CDR2 FYNNEI. The CDR3 totals 11 residues. Trimming pared 4 bases from V and 6 bases from J, leaving 7 bases between. CDR3 coding DNA: TGTGCCAGCAGTGTGGGGATCGAGCAGTACTTC. It translates to CASSVGIEQYF. Full variable domain (remainder filled in from reference TRBV2 and TRBJ2-7): EPEVTQTPSHQVTQMGQEVILRCVPISNHLYFYWYRQILGQKVEFLVSFYNNEISEKSEIFDDQFSVERPDGSNFTLKIRSTKLEDSAMYFCASSVGIEQYFGPGTRLTVT.

This clonotype was found once. V is TRBV12-3 or TRBV12-4 and J is TRBJ2-1; 7 bases agree with TRBD2. The CDR3 loop spans 14 amino acids. With V trimmed by 2 bases and J by 5 bases, 3 bases remained unmatched. CDR3 residues: CASSLILADNEQFF. The DNA of the CDR3 is TGTGCCAGCAGTTTAATTCTAGCGGACAATGAGCAGTTCTTC.

This clonotype was picked up many times. The chain employs TRBV7-2 and TRBJ2-7; no clear D gene. The CDR3 loop spans 13 amino acids. Germline CDR1 SGHTA, CDR2 FQGNSA. V was cut by 5 bases and J by 2 bases, with 10 bases left in between. The CDR3 is CASSMVQTYEQYF. CDR3 DNA: TGTGCCAGCAGCATGGTTCAAACCTACGAGCAGTACTTC. The variable domain in full, with the rest retrieved from reference TRBV7-2 and TRBJ2-7, is GAGVSQSPSNKVTEKGKDVELRCDPISGHTALYWYRQSLGQGLEFLIYFQGNSAPDKSGLPSDRFSAERTGGSVSTLTIQRTQQEDSAVYLCASSMVQTYEQYFGPGTRLTVT.

The V and J genes are TRBV29-1 and TRBJ2-7; no clear D gene. The CDR3 spans 12 residues. Trimming shortened V by 7 bases and J by 2 bases, and 12 bases separated the two germline ends. Germline lookup yields CDR1 SQVTM and CDR2 ANQGSEA. The CDR3 coding sequence is TGCAGCGCCAAACGTGATGCCTACGAGCAGTACTTC. Protein: CSAKRDAYEQYF.

In this sample, this clonotype turned up a few times. The chain recombines TRBV11-3 with TRBJ2-1; the match to TRBD2 covers 13 bases. The length of the CDR3 is 15 residues. Unmatched junction bases numbered 3, after V lost 1 base and J lost 9 bases. Germline loops: CDR1 SGHNT, CDR2 YENEEA. The CDR3 reads CASSLGLAGGPEQFF. In DNA, the CDR3 is TGTGCCAGCAGCTTAGGACTAGCGGGAGGCCCTGAGCAGTTCTTC.

The rearrangement joins TRBV19 to TRBJ1-5, with TRBD1 matching 7 bases. V lost 6 bases, J lost 4 bases, and 6 bases stayed unmatched. Germline CDR1 LNHDA, CDR2 SQIVND (reference sequence). The CDR3 has 14 amino acids. The CDR3: CASSASGGNQPQHF. For the CDR3, the DNA is TGTGCCAGTAGCGCCTCAGGGGGAAATCAGCCCCAGCATTTT.

The chain couples TRBV4-2 to TRBJ2-7, with D possibly being TRBD2 (5 bases). CDR1 is LGHNA, CDR2 YNFKEQ, per germline. Trimming took off 2 bases at V and 1 base at J, with 9 bases between the two ends. This CDR3 has 14 residues. The CDR3 DNA is TGTGCCAGCAGCCAATCCGGGATTTCCTACGAGCAGTACTTC. Residues: CASSQSGISYEQYF.

This clonotype showed up just a few times. This chain connects TRBV24-1 to TRBJ1-2; TRBD1 matches 7 bases. The CDR3 consists of 14 residues. Per the germline V gene, CDR1 is KGHDR and CDR2 is SFDVKD. V dropped 4 bases and J dropped 6; count of bases not matched to a gene: 7. In DNA form, the CDR3 reads TGTGCCACCAGTGACACAGGGGTCCCGCATGGCTACACCTTC. It encodes CATSDTGVPHGYTF.

This clonotype was detected many times. The chain has TRBV20-1 and TRBJ1-4; D unresolved. CDR1 and CDR2 from the germline V gene are DFQATT and SNEGSKA (reference sequence). The CDR3 consists of 16 residues. The V and J ends lost 3 bases and 7 bases respectively, with 21 bases between them. The CDR3 bases are TGCAGTGCTAGTTGGAGGAACTGGGAGCAAGGTGAAAAACTGTTTTTT. Protein product: CSASWRNWEQGEKLFF.

This chain joins TRBV4-2 and TRBJ2-7; D call uncertain. The length of the CDR3 is 14 residues. V gave up 2 bases and J gave up 3 bases, with 11 bases separating them. The germline V gene encodes CDR1 LGHNA and CDR2 YNFKEQ. CDR3: CASSQSVVSYEQYF. Written as DNA, the CDR3 is TGTGCCAGCAGCCAATCAGTTGTAAGCTACGAGCAGTACTTC.

Only a few counts were recorded for this clonotype. The chain recombines TRBV27 with TRBJ2-6; possibly TRBD1 or TRBD2 for D (6 bases each). This CDR3 contains 17 residues. Germline loops: CDR1 MNHEY, CDR2 SMNVEV (reference sequence). Between the trimmed V and J ends, which lost 4 bases and 4 bases, there was a span of 17 bases. The CDR3 DNA reads TGTGCCAGCAGTTCCGTATGGGGGGCGAGCGGGGCCAACGTCCTGACTTTC. It codes for CASSSVWGASGANVLTF.

This clonotype was counted many times. This chain connects TRBV5-1 to TRBJ2-2; 7 bases line up with TRBD2. V lost 7 bases to trimming and J lost 7 bases; unmatched junction nucleotides: 10. Germline V gene sequence: CDR1 SGHRS, CDR2 YFSETQ. This CDR3 is built from 14 residues. CDR3 amino acids: CASQRLAFDGELFF. CDR3 sequence (DNA): TGCGCCAGCCAACGACTAGCTTTCGACGGGGAGCTGTTTTTT. The full variable domain, its missing parts supplied by reference TRBV5-1 and TRBJ2-2, is KAGVTQTPRYLIKTRGQQVTLSCSPISGHRSVSWYQQTPGQGLQFLFEYFSETQRNKGNFPGRFSGRQFSNSRSEMNVSTLELGDSALYLCASQRLAFDGELFFGEGSRLTVL.

This clonotype was counted many times. The chain combines TRBV5-1 with TRBJ2-1; TRBD2 agrees at 9 bases. Germline CDR1 and CDR2: SGHRS and YFSETQ. The V segment lost 4 bases and the J segment 4 bases; nucleotides outside the gene matches: 9. The CDR3 contains 16 residues. The DNA for the CDR3 is TGCGCCAGCAGCCCCATATTAGCGGGAGTTTACAATGAGCAGTTCTTC. It specifies CASSPILAGVYNEQFF. Combining the CDR3 with reference TRBV5-1 and TRBJ2-1 gives the whole variable domain KAGVTQTPRYLIKTRGQQVTLSCSPISGHRSVSWYQQTPGQGLQFLFEYFSETQRNKGNFPGRFSGRQFSNSRSEMNVSTLELGDSALYLCASSPILAGVYNEQFFGPGTRLTVL.